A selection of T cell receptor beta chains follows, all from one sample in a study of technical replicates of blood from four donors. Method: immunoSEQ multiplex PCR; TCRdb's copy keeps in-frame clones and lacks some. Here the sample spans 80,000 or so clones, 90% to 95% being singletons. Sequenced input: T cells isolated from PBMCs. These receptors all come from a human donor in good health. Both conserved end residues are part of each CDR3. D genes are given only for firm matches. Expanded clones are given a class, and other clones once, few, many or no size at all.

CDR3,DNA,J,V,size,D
CASSELAEANTGELFF,TGCGCCAGCAGTGAACTCGCGGAAGCGAACACCGGGGAGCTGTTTTTT,TRBJ2-2,TRBV10-1,NA,NA
CASSPDTGRGTDTQYF,TGTGCCAGCAGCCCAGATACAGGGCGGGGCACAGATACGCAGTATTTT,TRBJ2-3,TRBV7-9,NA,NA
CASSLGRAYEQYF,TGTGCCAGCAGCTTGGGCAGGGCCTACGAGCAGTACTTC,TRBJ2-7,TRBV13,NA,NA
CASSFGTGTYEQYF,TGTGCCAGTAGCTTTGGGACAGGGACTTACGAGCAGTACTTC,TRBJ2-7,TRBV19,NA,TRBD1
CASSPDRGYEQYF,TGTGCCAGCAGCCCTGACAGGGGCTACGAGCAGTACTTC,TRBJ2-7,TRBV4-2,NA,TRBD1
CASSLRGNTEAFF,TGCGCCAGCAGCCTTAGGGGGAACACTGAAGCTTTCTTT,TRBJ1-1,TRBV4-1,NA,NA
CASSLSVRGNLYGYTF,TGTGCCAGCAGTTTATCCGTCCGGGGGAACCTCTATGGCTACACCTTC,TRBJ1-2,TRBV28,NA,NA
CASSLIWIQQGNEQFF,TGTGCCAGCAGCTTGATTTGGATACAACAGGGGAATGAGCAGTTCTTC,TRBJ2-1,TRBV7-2,few,TRBD1
CASSLGGPTEAFF,TGTGCCAGCAGCTTGGGGGGGCCCACTGAAGCTTTCTTT,TRBJ1-1,TRBV7-3,NA,NA
CASSLTPADTQYF,TGTGCCAGCAGCTTAACGCCAGCAGATACGCAGTATTTT,TRBJ2-3,TRBV13,NA,NA
CASSAKRGYEQYF,TGTGCCAGTAGTGCGAAACGGGGGTACGAGCAGTACTTC,TRBJ2-7,TRBV19,once,NA
CASRSGLGETQYF,TGTGCCAGCAGGTCGGGGTTAGGAGAGACCCAGTACTTC,TRBJ2-5,TRBV6-5,once,NA
CASSSNGGRYQETQYF,TGTGCCAGCAGCTCCAATGGCGGGAGGTACCAAGAGACCCAGTACTTC,TRBJ2-5,TRBV7-3,NA,TRBD2
CATSTRQGHLYEQYF,TGTGCCACCAGCACCAGACAGGGGCATCTCTACGAGCAGTACTTC,TRBJ2-7,TRBV15,NA,TRBD1
CASSPSSGSSDEQYF,TGTGCCAGCAGCCCCTCTAGCGGGAGTAGCGACGAGCAGTACTTC,TRBJ2-7,TRBV4-2,NA,TRBD2
CARNGRGGLSDTQYF,TGTGCCAGAAATGGGAGGGGAGGCTTGTCAGATACGCAGTATTTT,TRBJ2-3,TRBV5-3,NA,TRBD2
CAWVTGGAMTEAFF,TGTGCCTGGGTCACAGGGGGCGCAATGACTGAAGCTTTCTTT,TRBJ1-1,TRBV30,once,TRBD1